The 18 T cell receptor beta chains reported below all come from one sample, sequenced in a study of human T cells and chemical hapten exposure. Specified time point: patch test 1, 2 weeks after DPC sensitization. Treatment in this sample: therapeutic diphenylcyclopropenone sensitization with weekly scalp DPC. MiXCR was run by TCRdb on the RACE reads, yielding one entry per CDR3 protein. The data show about 56,000 distinct CDR3 sequences, with 9% to 9.5% seen just once and roughly 14% held by the top ten. The sequences come from whole blood, collected in connection with sensitization to the hapten diphenylcyclopropenone (DPC). These receptors were collected from a woman in her thirties or forties with alopecia areata. Some clones in this sample may be carry-over from other donors' samples.

This chain uses TRBV6-6 with TRBJ2-6, with D perhaps given as TRBD1 or TRBD2 (6 bases each). This CDR3 has 18 amino acids. Germline V gene sequence: CDR1 MNHNY, CDR2 SVGAGI (reference sequence). Trimming shortened V by 5 bases and J by 0 bases, and 17 bases separated the two germline ends. The DNA of the CDR3 is TGTGCCAGCAGTCCCCGAGGGGGGCTGGTCTCTGGGGCCAACGTCCTGACTTTC. Translating gives CASSPRGGLVSGANVLTF.

This clonotype turned up a few times. The chain employs TRBV2 and TRBJ2-1; D unresolved. V lost 6 bases, J lost 5 bases, and 8 bases lay in between. The germline V gene encodes CDR1 SNHLY and CDR2 FYNNEI. The CDR3 covers 12 residues. DNA for the CDR3: TGTGCCAGCAGGGGAAGGAACAATGAGCAGTTCTTC. Protein product: CASRGRNNEQFF.

This clonotype has more than one count but fewer than ten. The V gene is TRBV7-2, the J gene TRBJ2-3; TRBD2 agrees at 9 bases. Germline CDR1 SGHTA, CDR2 FQGNSA. This CDR3 is built from 15 residues. Losses at the gene ends were 5 bases for V and 4 bases for J; bases not matched to a gene: 7. CDR3 residues: CASSRGGAEADTQYF. CDR3 DNA sequence: TGTGCCAGCAGCCGCGGGGGGGCCGAGGCAGATACGCAGTATTTT.

This clonotype was observed a few times. The chain combines TRBV27 with TRBJ2-3; D is perhaps TRBD2 (7 bases). V lost 1 base to trimming and J lost 4 bases, with 12 bases between them. The CDR3 has 15 residues. The germline V gene has CDR1 MNHEY and CDR2 SMNVEV (reference sequence). CDR3 region: CASSLFAGAADTQYF. CDR3 coding DNA: TGTGCCAGCAGTTTATTCGCGGGGGCCGCAGATACGCAGTATTTT.

There are many counts of this clonotype. CDR3 amino acids: CATNRGKNTEAFF. CDR3 sequence (DNA): TGTGCCACCAACAGGGGGAAGAACACTGAAGCTTTCTTT. The V and J genes are TRBV6-5 and TRBJ1-1, with 8 nucleotides matching TRBD1. CDR1 is MNHEY, CDR2 SVGAGI, per germline. V lost 10 bases to trimming and J lost 1 base; unmatched junction nucleotides: 5. CDR3 length: 13 residues.

This clonotype was detected only a few times. V usage is TRBV7-6 and J usage is TRBJ1-3; 7 positions match TRBD1. Germline trimming cut 5 bases from V and 7 bases from J; bases unmatched to any gene: 5. Germline V CDR1 and CDR2: SGHVS, FNYEAQ. This CDR3 is 13 amino acids long. CDR3 nucleotides: TGTGCCAGCAGCCCCGACAGGGTGAACACCATATATTTT. It translates to CASSPDRVNTIYF.

This clonotype was counted at least ten times. V usage is TRBV6-6 and J usage is TRBJ2-3; D gene ambiguous. The CDR3 covers 13 residues. V was clipped by 10 bases and J by 1 base, with 12 bases between them. CDR1 and CDR2 from the germline V gene are MNHNY and SVGAGI (reference sequence). The CDR3 sequence: CATNRARTDTQYF. CDR3 sequence (DNA): TGTGCCACCAACCGGGCCCGCACAGATACGCAGTATTTT.

This clonotype occurred many times. The genes are TRBV4-2 and TRBJ2-6; the D gene could be TRBD1 or TRBD2 (7 bases each). CDR3 size: 15 residues. Germline CDR1 and CDR2: LGHNA and YNFKEQ. V was pared by 6 bases and J by 3 bases, with 12 bases between. The CDR3 region is CASSQGGLGANVLTF. CDR3 in DNA: TGTGCCAGCAGTCAGGGGGGGCTTGGGGCCAACGTCCTGACTTTC.

This clonotype was detected ten times or more. The rearrangement links TRBV18 to TRBJ1-5; D is ambiguous. The CDR3 contains 15 residues. The germline V gene encodes CDR1 KGHSH and CDR2 LQKENI. Between the trimmed V and J ends, which lost 6 bases and 0 bases, there was a span of 12 bases. The CDR3 is CASSPDGNSNQPQHF. The CDR3 DNA follows: TGTGCCAGCTCCCCCGACGGGAATAGCAATCAGCCCCAGCATTTT.

This clonotype came up a few times. The rearrangement links TRBV20-1 to TRBJ2-3; TRBD2 matches at 8 bases. The CDR3 runs to 14 residues. The V and J ends lost 3 bases and 5 bases, in that order; junction bases with no gene match: 7. Germline loops: CDR1 DFQATT, CDR2 SNEGSKA (reference sequence). CDR3: CSASGAGGIDTQYF. CDR3 sequence (DNA): TGCAGTGCTAGCGGGGCGGGGGGAATAGATACGCAGTATTTT.

This clonotype was seen more than once but under ten times. V is TRBV11-1 and J is TRBJ2-5; TRBD1 matches at 11 bases. Trimming cost V 4 bases and J 5 bases; bases outside gene matches: 6. The CDR3 contains 15 residues. Germline lookup yields CDR1 SGHAT and CDR2 FQDESV (reference sequence). This CDR3 is CASSYGQGARETQYF. In DNA, the CDR3 is TGTGCCAGCAGCTACGGACAGGGGGCGCGGGAGACCCAGTACTTC.

This clonotype has at least ten counts. The chain has TRBV7-2 and TRBJ2-4, with 7 nucleotides matching TRBD1. The V gene's germline CDR1 is SGHTA and CDR2 FQGNSA. Trimming at V came to 5 bases and at J to 16 bases, leaving 14 bases not matched to a gene. This CDR3 has 13 amino acids. The CDR3 loop is CASSPSPTGKRYF. The DNA of the CDR3 is TGTGCCAGCAGCCCCTCCCCGACAGGGAAGCGCTACTTC.

CDR3 nucleotide sequence: TGTGCCACCAGCAGAGACCGGGCCAAAATTATCTATGGCTACACCTTC. Translation gives CATSRDRAKIIYGYTF. This sequence joins TRBV15 and TRBJ1-2; D is uncertain. Germline assignment: CDR1 LNHNV and CDR2 YYDKDF (reference sequence). Between the trimmed V and J ends, which lost 0 bases and 4 bases, there was a span of 15 bases. This CDR3 has 16 amino acids.

The table lists this clonotype with many counts. The chain has TRBV18 and TRBJ1-1; D is ambiguous. Trimming took 3 bases from V and 1 from J, leaving 9 bases between them. The CDR3 is 14 amino acids. The germline CDR1 and CDR2 sequences are KGHSH and LQKENI. As DNA, the CDR3 is TGTGCCAGCTCACCCCGTCGGGAGAACACTGAAGCTTTCTTT. It is translated as CASSPRRENTEAFF. The full variable domain, its missing parts supplied by reference TRBV18 and TRBJ1-1, is NAGVMQNPRHLVRRRGQEARLRCSPMKGHSHVYWYRQLPEEGLKFMVYLQKENIIDESGMPKERFSAEFPKEGPSILRIQQVVRGDSAAYFCASSPRRENTEAFFGQGTRLTVV.

This clonotype has a count of ten or more. The genes are TRBV18 and TRBJ2-1; 8 bases are a match to TRBD2. There are 14 residues in the CDR3. Germline values: CDR1 KGHSH, CDR2 LQKENI. V was pared by 0 bases and J by 6 bases, with 1 base of the junction left unmatched. The CDR3 coding sequence is TGTGCCAGCTCACCACCCCGGGGGGGCAATGAGCAGTTCTTC. It encodes CASSPPRGGNEQFF.

In this sample, this clonotype turned up many times. The chain combines TRBV6-2 or TRBV6-3 with TRBJ2-7, with a weak D call TRBD2 (5 bases). Trimming shortened V by 0 bases and J by 3 bases, and 12 bases separated the two germline ends. Germline V gives CDR1 MNHEY, CDR2 SVGEGT. The CDR3 loop spans 15 amino acids. The CDR3 region has the DNA TGTGCCAGCAGTTACTCGGGCGGGTCATTCTACGAGCAGTACTTC. Encoded protein: CASSYSGGSFYEQYF.

At least ten counts were recorded for this clonotype. The chain carries TRBV27 and TRBJ1-5; unclear D gene. The CDR3 consists of 17 residues. Germline V lookup: CDR1 MNHEY, CDR2 SMNVEV (reference sequence). V lost 6 bases, J lost 0 bases, and 18 bases lay in between. The CDR3 loop is CASSIQPPTVSNQPQHF. DNA of the CDR3: TGTGCCAGCAGCATCCAGCCTCCCACGGTTAGCAATCAGCCCCAGCATTTT.

There are many counts of this clonotype. V is TRBV6-5 and J is TRBJ1-1; maybe TRBD1 (6 bases). The CDR3 runs 14 residues. The V gene lost 0 bases and the J gene lost 6 bases, with 11 bases spanning the gap. CDR1 and CDR2 (germline): MNHEY, SVGAGI. As DNA, the CDR3 is TGTGCCAGCAGTTACTCGAACAGGGCCGCTGAAGCTTTCTTT. As protein: CASSYSNRAAEAFF.